These T cell receptor beta chains were read from a single sample in a study of T-cell reconstitution after alpha-beta-depleted transplantation in children. Using its own MiXCR run on the PCR reads, TCRdb lists one record per CDR3 protein. The sample lists 450,000 to 600,000 distinct CDR3 sequences, over 25% occurring once. The sample consisted of PBMCs from the stem cell graft donor, taken from the stem cell graft. Receptors originate from a human donor who donated a stem cell graft to a child with aplastic anemia. The CDR3 runs from the conserved cysteine through the conserved F or W. A D gene is named only where the DNA matches it firmly. Clone size is given for some rows only: seen once, a few or many times, or a class if the clone is expanded.

cdr3_nt cdr3_aa j_call clone_size v_call d_call
TGTGCCAGCAGTTACGCGCAGGAGAACACTGAAGCTTTCTTT CASSYAQENTEAFF TRBJ1-1 - TRBV6-2/TRBV6-3 -
TGTGCCACCTACAACGGGGGGTTTTTGACTGAAGCTTTCTTT CATYNGGFLTEAFF TRBJ1-1 few TRBV19 -
TGCGCCAGCATAGGACTAGATGAGAGTGAGCAGTTCTTC CASIGLDESEQFF TRBJ2-1 - TRBV5-1 TRBD2
TGTGCCAGCAGTTACTCGCGGGCAGACGATGGCTACACCTTC CASSYSRADDGYTF TRBJ1-2 few TRBV6-5 -
TGTGCCAGCAGTGAAGCGTACTTAGGATCTGGAAACACCATATATTTT CASSEAYLGSGNTIYF TRBJ1-3 - TRBV6-1 -
TGTGCCAGCAGGACCGGACAGGGGAAGGTCGGGGAGCTGTTTTTT CASRTGQGKVGELFF TRBJ2-2 - TRBV6-1 TRBD1
TGCAGCGCAGGGGACACCGGGGAGCTGTTTTTT CSAGDTGELFF TRBJ2-2 - TRBV29-1 -
TGCAGCGGGTCGAGCGGGAGGGCCAGGGACGAGCAGTTCTTC CSGSSGRARDEQFF TRBJ2-1 many TRBV29-1 TRBD2
TGTGCCAGCAGCTTAGGTTCGGGGTTCACCTACAATGAGCAGTTCTTC CASSLGSGFTYNEQFF TRBJ2-1 few TRBV7-9 -
TGTGCCAGCAGCCTCCGTGGGGGCGACGGCTACACCTTC CASSLRGGDGYTF TRBJ1-2 - TRBV7-3 -
TGCAGTGCTATGACTAGCGGGGTCCTCAGGACCCAGTACTTC CSAMTSGVLRTQYF TRBJ2-5 - TRBV20-1 TRBD2